The rows below give T cell receptor beta chains drawn from one sample of a study of cytomegalovirus exposure and HLA in healthy donors. Sequenced by immunoSEQ multiplex PCR; TCRdb stores in-frame clones only, minus some. The sample gives about 200,000 clones, roughly four fifths of which show up once; around 2% is in the top ten. Sequencing used PBMCs. The receptors come from a man between 18 and 35 years old in good health and CMV-seronegative. Both conserved end residues are part of each CDR3. D genes are given only for firm matches. Size is stated for part of the rows, as once, few or many counts, or as a class when the clone is expanded.

len	v_gene	j_gene	d_gene	abundance	CDR3nt	CDR3aa
15	TRBV19	TRBJ2-6	-	-	TGTGCCAGTAGTTCCCCAGGGAAGCGGGCCAACGTCCTGACTTTC	CASSSPGKRANVLTF
14	TRBV7-2	TRBJ2-1	TRBD1	-	TGTGCCAGCAGCCCCGGACAGGGTTACAATGAGCAGTTCTTC	CASSPGQGYNEQFF
16	TRBV9	TRBJ1-2	-	-	TGTGCCAGCAGCGTAGGGGGAGGGGGAGGGAACTATGGCTACACCTTC	CASSVGGGGGNYGYTF
14	TRBV5-1	TRBJ2-2	TRBD1	-	TGCGCCAGCAGGACAGGGGAGAACACCGGGGAGCTGTTTTTT	CASRTGENTGELFF
15	TRBV4-3	TRBJ2-5	-	-	TGCGCCAGCAGCCAAGATCCGGCGGCCACAGAGACCCAGTACTTC	CASSQDPAATETQYF
12	TRBV9	TRBJ2-3	-	-	TGTGCCAGCAGCGTAGGTAGTGATACGCAGTATTTT	CASSVGSDTQYF
16	TRBV1	TRBJ2-2	-	-	TGCACCAGCAGCCACCCCAGGAACCCGAAGGCCGGGGAGCTGTTTTTT	CTSSHPRNPKAGELFF
16	TRBV10-1	TRBJ2-3	TRBD1	-	TGCGCCAGCAGTTCCGGGACAGGGGCTAGCACAGATACGCAGTATTTT	CASSSGTGASTDTQYF
17	TRBV5-1	TRBJ2-2	TRBD2	-	TGCGCCAGCAGCTCCAGACTAGCGGGGGGGCGAACCGGGGAGCTGTTTTTT	CASSSRLAGGRTGELFF
14	TRBV6-5	TRBJ2-5	TRBD1	-	TGTGCCAGCAGGGGGGACAGTGAGGCTGAGACCCAGTACTTC	CASRGDSEAETQYF
14	TRBV9	TRBJ2-5	TRBD1	-	TGTGCCAGCAGCGTTACAGGGGGAGGAGAGACCCAGTACTTC	CASSVTGGGETQYF
15	TRBV10-3	TRBJ2-3	TRBD2	-	TGTGCCATCAGTGGGGATGCTAGCGGAACAGATACGCAGTATTTT	CAISGDASGTDTQYF
16	TRBV5-1	TRBJ1-4	-	-	TGCGCCAGCAGCTTGGGCCCGGTGGCAACTAATGAAAAACTGTTTTTT	CASSLGPVATNEKLFF
16	TRBV19	TRBJ2-5	TRBD1	-	TGTGCCAGTAGTATAGGGACAGGGGGGATCACAGAGACCCAGTACTTC	CASSIGTGGITETQYF
16	TRBV6-5	TRBJ1-3	-	-	TGTGCCAGCAGTTACTCTCTGGGGGCGCCTGGAAACACCATATATTTT	CASSYSLGAPGNTIYF
15	TRBV9	TRBJ1-5	-	-	TGCGCCAGCAGCGTAGACGCAGGGCAAAGTCAGCCCCAGCATTTT	CASSVDAGQSQPQHF
14	TRBV10-3	TRBJ2-3	TRBD1	-	TGTGCCATCAGTGCGGGACAGGACACAGATACGCAGTATTTT	CAISAGQDTDTQYF
13	TRBV29-1	TRBJ1-2	TRBD1	-	TGCAGCGTTGAAACAGGGGGCGACTATGGCTACACCTTC	CSVETGGDYGYTF
11	TRBV11-2	TRBJ2-7	-	-	TGTGCCAGCAGCTGGGGGCGTGAGCAGTACTTC	CASSWGREQYF
13	TRBV25-1	TRBJ1-2	-	few	TGTGCCAGCAGTGCCTCTGCAGACTATGGCTACACCTTC	CASSASADYGYTF
15	TRBV7-2	TRBJ2-5	TRBD2	once	TGTGCCAGCAGCTTACTAGCGGGGGAACAAGAGACCCAGTACTTC	CASSLLAGEQETQYF
15	TRBV27	TRBJ2-1	TRBD2	-	TGTGCCAGCAGTTTAGTAGCGGGGGGACACAATGAGCAGTTCTTC	CASSLVAGGHNEQFF
15	TRBV2	TRBJ1-4	TRBD1	few	TGTGCCAGCAGTGAACTTGGACAGGGGAATGAAAAACTGTTTTTT	CASSELGQGNEKLFF
14	TRBV7-2	TRBJ1-1	-	-	TGTGCCAGCAGCTTTAACGGGGTCAACACTGAAGCTTTCTTT	CASSFNGVNTEAFF
11	TRBV20-1	TRBJ2-1	TRBD2	-	TGCAGTGCAGGACTAGTGGATGAGCAGTTCTTC	CSAGLVDEQFF
15	TRBV30	TRBJ2-1	TRBD2	-	TGTGCCTGGAGTGTACTAGCGGGAGGTTACAATGAGCAGTTCTTC	CAWSVLAGGYNEQFF
13	TRBV7-2	TRBJ2-1	-	-	TGTGCCAGCAGCTTAGATTCATACAATGAGCAGTTCTTC	CASSLDSYNEQFF
16	TRBV9	TRBJ2-2	TRBD1	-	TGTGCCAGCAGCTTTAGGACAGGGAGAGGCACCGGGGAGCTGTTTTTT	CASSFRTGRGTGELFF
14	TRBV5-1	TRBJ1-6	-	-	TGCGCCAGCAGCTTGTCTCGGGGTAATTCACCCCTCCACTTT	CASSLSRGNSPLHF
12	TRBV6-6	TRBJ1-5	-	-	TGTGCCAGCAGTTACCGTCAGGGCTATGAGCATTTT	CASSYRQGYEHF
15	TRBV10-3	TRBJ2-7	-	-	TGTGCCATCAGTGAGCGAGGGGGACCGACGAGCGAGCAGTACTTC	CAISERGGPTSEQYF
13	TRBV19	TRBJ1-2	-	-	TGTGCCAGTAGGATGGACAGTCGCTATGGCTACACCTTC	CASRMDSRYGYTF
12	TRBV4-1	TRBJ1-1	-	-	TGCGCCAGCAGCCGGGGGGACACTGAAGCTTTCTTT	CASSRGDTEAFF
14	TRBV7-8	TRBJ1-2	-	-	TGTGCCAGCAGCTTAGCTCCGGACTTGTATGGCTACACCTTC	CASSLAPDLYGYTF
14	TRBV5-1	TRBJ1-1	-	-	TGCGCCAGCAGCTTGTGGGACACGAACACTGAAGCTTTCTTT	CASSLWDTNTEAFF
19	TRBV5-6	TRBJ2-5	TRBD2	-	TGTGCCAGCAGCTCCATTTACTCGACTAGCGGGGTTAACCAAGAGACCCAGTACTTC	CASSSIYSTSGVNQETQYF
17	TRBV5-4	TRBJ2-2	TRBD1	-	TGTGCCAGCAGCCCCGCAGGGGGACAACTAACCACCGGGGAGCTGTTTTTT	CASSPAGGQLTTGELFF
13	TRBV5-4	TRBJ2-1	-	-	TGTGCCAGCAGCTCGGTGGGCTTTAATGAGCAGTTCTTC	CASSSVGFNEQFF
13	TRBV6-1	TRBJ2-5	-	-	TGTGCCAGCATGGTCGGGGGTAGAGAGACCCAGTACTTC	CASMVGGRETQYF
15	TRBV6-5	TRBJ2-2	TRBD1	once	TGTGCCAGCAGGCTACAGGGGGTCAACACCGGGGAGCTGTTTTTT	CASRLQGVNTGELFF
18	TRBV2	TRBJ2-2	TRBD2	few	TGTGCCAGCGCTAATGGACTAGCGGGAGATAAGAACACCGGGGAGCTGTTTTTT	CASANGLAGDKNTGELFF
14	TRBV27	TRBJ2-7	TRBD1	-	TGTGCCAGCAGTTTGGGGACAGGATCGTACGAGCAGTACTTC	CASSLGTGSYEQYF
13	TRBV6-4	TRBJ2-5	-	-	TGTGCCAGCAGGGCCCCGGGCCAAGAGACCCAGTACTTC	CASRAPGQETQYF
12	TRBV4-2	TRBJ2-1	-	-	TGTGCCAGCAGCCTCCAGCGGCTTGAGCAGTTCTTC	CASSLQRLEQFF
19	TRBV30	TRBJ1-4	TRBD1	-	TGTGCCTGGAGCGGAGGACAGGTGATGTCTAACCGCCAAGTACAAAAACTGTTTTTT	CAWSGGQVMSNRQVQKLFF
12	TRBV7-2	TRBJ2-7	-	once	TGTGCCAGCAGCCCGGGGTCCTACGAGCAGTACTTC	CASSPGSYEQYF
14	TRBV28	TRBJ2-7	TRBD1	-	TGTGCCAGCAAGCCGGGACAGGGACCCTACGAGCAGTACTTC	CASKPGQGPYEQYF
12	TRBV7-3	TRBJ2-2	-	-	TGTGCCAGCAGCTACTCCACCGGGGAGCTGTTTTTT	CASSYSTGELFF
14	TRBV27	TRBJ1-5	-	-	TGTGCCAGCAGTTCTCTCGGGGGGGCTCAGCCCCAGCATTTT	CASSSLGGAQPQHF
12	TRBV29-1	TRBJ1-1	-	-	TGCAGCGTTAGGGGACAATACACTGAAGCTTTCTTT	CSVRGQYTEAFF
15	TRBV7-9	TRBJ2-1	-	-	TGTGCCAGCAGCTTCCGGCTAGCTAAAGGGAATGAGCAGTTCTTC	CASSFRLAKGNEQFF
16	TRBV15	TRBJ2-3	TRBD2	-	TGTGCCACCAGCAGAACGCGGGAGGGTGGCACAGATACGCAGTATTTT	CATSRTREGGTDTQYF
15	TRBV6-5	TRBJ1-4	-	-	TGTGCCAGCAGTTACTCACTAAGGGGTCGAGAAAAACTGTTTTTT	CASSYSLRGREKLFF
13	TRBV2	TRBJ1-2	-	-	TGTGCCAGCAGTGAACAGGGTCTCTATGGCTACACCTTC	CASSEQGLYGYTF
14	TRBV19	TRBJ2-7	-	-	TGTGCCAGTAGTACGCGAATCGCAAGCTACGAGCAGTACTTC	CASSTRIASYEQYF
16	TRBV6-5	TRBJ2-5	TRBD2	-	TGTGCCAGCAGTTACTTCGGCGGGAGGGCCGGTGAGACCCAGTACTTC	CASSYFGGRAGETQYF
15	TRBV5-1	TRBJ2-3	-	-	TGCGCCAGCAGCTTGGACAGGGCAAGCACAGATACGCAGTATTTT	CASSLDRASTDTQYF
13	TRBV11-2	TRBJ1-5	-	-	TGTGCCAGCAGCTTACAGGGGACCCAGCCCCAGCATTTT	CASSLQGTQPQHF
14	TRBV19	TRBJ2-7	TRBD1	-	TGTGCCAGTAGTCCCGGGACAGTCTCCTACGAGCAGTACTTC	CASSPGTVSYEQYF